The clone carrying this T cell receptor beta chain was observed a handful of times. These data originate in a study of blood T cell repertoires in COVID-19. Per the original data handling: Reference gene primers were amplified, and this amplification served to estimate nucleated cell counts. Repertoires were generated with immunoSEQ multiplex PCR, while TCRdb's copy carries only in-frame clones and drops some. The DNA was the basis for D and trimming; V, J and clone size are from that table. The sample contains 230,000 or so clones, 75% to 85% of which appear only once. This CDR3 comprises 14 residues. Germline CDR1 is SGHTA and CDR2 is FQGNSA. Trimming removed 4 bases at V and 4 bases at J, with 13 bases between.

This TCR came from a woman of 80 years or more with COVID-19, enrolled during active disease. V and J are TRBV7-2 and TRBJ1-1; a possible D gene is TRBD1 (5 bases). Sequencing was carried out using peripheral blood. CDR3 in amino acids: CASSSAGTGTEAFF. CDR3 DNA sequence: TGTGCCAGCAGCTCCGCGGGGACGGGCACTGAAGCTTTCTTT.